A selection of T cell receptor beta chains follows, all from one sample in a study of OX40 agonist ivuxolimab in advanced cancers. The protocol was immunoSEQ multiplex PCR, while the TCRdb copy is restricted to in-frame clones and leaves out a portion. The top ten hold roughly 2% of the sample, which has 55,000 to 70,000 clones, 84% seen once. Sequenced here: CD4+ or CD8+ T cells sorted from blood, sampled in a trial of the OX40 agonist ivuxolimab. The source is an adult with an advanced solid tumor such as melanoma, head and neck, liver or kidney cancer. Each CDR3 is given with its conserved first and last residue. The order of the fields is clone size, D gene, J gene, CDR3 length, V gene, CDR3 protein, CDR3 DNA. The D gene is left open where the match is weak. Rows may omit the clone size; those that give it use once, few, many or a size class.

clone_size: NA
d_call: NA
j_call: TRBJ2-2
cdr3_length: 16
v_call: TRBV5-4
cdr3_aa: CASSLAGGANTGELFF
cdr3_nt: TGTGCCAGCAGCTTGGCTGGCGGCGCGAACACCGGGGAGCTGTTTTTT

clone_size: NA
d_call: NA
j_call: TRBJ2-6
cdr3_length: 16
v_call: TRBV30
cdr3_aa: CAWSVERASGANVLTF
cdr3_nt: TGTGCCTGGAGTGTAGAAAGGGCTTCTGGGGCCAACGTCCTGACTTTC

clone_size: NA
d_call: NA
j_call: TRBJ1-1
cdr3_length: 16
v_call: TRBV21-1
cdr3_aa: CASSTKTGSANTEAFF
cdr3_nt: TGTGCCAGCAGTACTAAAACCGGGTCAGCGAACACTGAAGCTTTCTTT

clone_size: NA
d_call: NA
j_call: TRBJ2-3
cdr3_length: 18
v_call: TRBV21-1
cdr3_aa: CASSKYVTGRVYLDTQYF
cdr3_nt: TGTGCCAGCAGCAAATATGTGACAGGGAGGGTTTATTTGGATACGCAGTATTTT

clone_size: NA
d_call: NA
j_call: TRBJ1-2
cdr3_length: 13
v_call: TRBV6-5
cdr3_aa: CASSRGAYYGYTF
cdr3_nt: TGTGCCAGCAGTCGAGGGGCTTACTATGGCTACACCTTC

clone_size: NA
d_call: TRBD1
j_call: TRBJ1-5
cdr3_length: 14
v_call: TRBV9
cdr3_aa: CASSPTGEDQPQHF
cdr3_nt: TGTGCCAGCAGCCCGACAGGGGAGGACCAGCCCCAGCATTTT

clone_size: NA
d_call: NA
j_call: TRBJ2-2
cdr3_length: 14
v_call: TRBV7-2
cdr3_aa: CASSLVGYTGELFF
cdr3_nt: TGTGCCAGCAGCTTAGTGGGCTACACCGGGGAGCTGTTTTTT

clone_size: NA
d_call: NA
j_call: TRBJ1-1
cdr3_length: 14
v_call: TRBV28
cdr3_aa: CASSGGRRNTEAFF
cdr3_nt: TGTGCCAGCAGTGGGGGACGTAGGAACACTGAAGCTTTCTTT

clone_size: NA
d_call: NA
j_call: TRBJ2-5
cdr3_length: 15
v_call: TRBV7-2
cdr3_aa: CASSPTTGVQETQYF
cdr3_nt: TGTGCCAGCAGCCCAACCACCGGGGTTCAAGAGACCCAGTACTTC

clone_size: NA
d_call: TRBD1
j_call: TRBJ2-7
cdr3_length: 14
v_call: TRBV2
cdr3_aa: CASSAGQGPSEQYF
cdr3_nt: TGTGCCAGCAGTGCAGGACAGGGTCCCAGCGAGCAGTACTTC

clone_size: NA
d_call: TRBD1
j_call: TRBJ1-2
cdr3_length: 12
v_call: TRBV29-1
cdr3_aa: CSVGGQGQGYTF
cdr3_nt: TGCAGCGTTGGGGGACAGGGACAGGGCTACACCTTC

clone_size: NA
d_call: TRBD2
j_call: TRBJ2-1
cdr3_length: 17
v_call: TRBV5-4
cdr3_aa: CASSPPPAAGIYNEQFF
cdr3_nt: TGTGCCAGCAGCCCCCCCCCTGCAGCGGGGATTTACAATGAGCAGTTCTTC

clone_size: NA
d_call: NA
j_call: TRBJ1-1
cdr3_length: 14
v_call: TRBV28
cdr3_aa: CASSPYQGGTEAFF
cdr3_nt: TGTGCCAGCAGTCCATACCAGGGAGGCACTGAAGCTTTCTTT

clone_size: few
d_call: TRBD1
j_call: TRBJ1-1
cdr3_length: 14
v_call: TRBV5-1
cdr3_aa: CASSSTGGNTEAFF
cdr3_nt: TGCGCCAGCAGCTCGACAGGGGGCAACACTGAAGCTTTCTTT

clone_size: NA
d_call: TRBD2
j_call: TRBJ2-7
cdr3_length: 17
v_call: TRBV28
cdr3_aa: CASSFSTSGSLSYEQYF
cdr3_nt: TGTGCCAGCAGTTTTTCGACTAGCGGGAGTCTCTCCTACGAGCAGTACTTC

clone_size: NA
d_call: NA
j_call: TRBJ1-5
cdr3_length: 14
v_call: TRBV2
cdr3_aa: CASREEPASQPQHF
cdr3_nt: TGTGCCAGCAGGGAAGAGCCCGCGAGTCAGCCCCAGCATTTT

clone_size: NA
d_call: TRBD1
j_call: TRBJ2-5
cdr3_length: 15
v_call: TRBV10-3
cdr3_aa: CAISDRDRGEETQYF
cdr3_nt: TGTGCCATCAGTGACCGGGACAGGGGTGAAGAGACCCAGTACTTC

clone_size: NA
d_call: NA
j_call: TRBJ1-1
cdr3_length: 14
v_call: TRBV2
cdr3_aa: CAIHFVTENTEAFF
cdr3_nt: TGTGCCATTCATTTCGTTACAGAGAACACTGAAGCTTTCTTT

clone_size: NA
d_call: TRBD2
j_call: TRBJ2-7
cdr3_length: 15
v_call: TRBV5-1
cdr3_aa: CASSNSGLAAYEQYF
cdr3_nt: TGCGCCAGCAGCAATTCTGGACTAGCGGCCTACGAGCAGTACTTC

clone_size: NA
d_call: NA
j_call: TRBJ1-1
cdr3_length: 13
v_call: TRBV10-3
cdr3_aa: CAASGGMNTEAFF
cdr3_nt: TGTGCCGCGTCGGGGGGTATGAACACTGAAGCTTTCTTT

clone_size: NA
d_call: TRBD2
j_call: TRBJ2-5
cdr3_length: 15
v_call: TRBV10-1
cdr3_aa: CASSELAGGRETQYF
cdr3_nt: TGCGCCAGCAGTGAACTAGCGGGAGGTCGGGAGACCCAGTACTTC

clone_size: once
d_call: NA
j_call: TRBJ2-5
cdr3_length: 14
v_call: TRBV30
cdr3_aa: CAWSVTTDQETQYF
cdr3_nt: TGTGCCTGGAGTGTTACAACAGACCAAGAGACCCAGTACTTC

clone_size: NA
d_call: NA
j_call: TRBJ1-1
cdr3_length: 13
v_call: TRBV7-6
cdr3_aa: CASSRDTNTEAFF
cdr3_nt: TGTGCCAGCAGCCGGGACACCAACACTGAAGCTTTCTTT

clone_size: NA
d_call: TRBD2
j_call: TRBJ2-5
cdr3_length: 15
v_call: TRBV19
cdr3_aa: CASSIAGLATETQYF
cdr3_nt: TGTGCCAGTAGTATCGCGGGACTAGCGACGGAGACCCAGTACTTC

clone_size: NA
d_call: NA
j_call: TRBJ1-6
cdr3_length: 13
v_call: TRBV25-1
cdr3_aa: CASSEQGGSPLHF
cdr3_nt: TGTGCCAGCAGTGAGCAGGGAGGGTCACCCCTCCACTTT

clone_size: few
d_call: TRBD1
j_call: TRBJ1-2
cdr3_length: 17
v_call: TRBV9
cdr3_aa: CASSVGGPGQGFYGYTF
cdr3_nt: TGTGCCAGCAGCGTAGGGGGACCGGGACAGGGATTCTATGGCTACACCTTC

clone_size: NA
d_call: NA
j_call: TRBJ1-1
cdr3_length: 13
v_call: TRBV28
cdr3_aa: CASSSEGVTEAFF
cdr3_nt: TGTGCCAGCAGTTCAGAGGGGGTGACTGAAGCTTTCTTT

clone_size: NA
d_call: NA
j_call: TRBJ1-5
cdr3_length: 16
v_call: TRBV28
cdr3_aa: CASSSAQSGLNQPQHF
cdr3_nt: TGTGCCAGCAGTTCAGCCCAGTCAGGGCTCAATCAGCCCCAGCATTTT

clone_size: NA
d_call: NA
j_call: TRBJ2-7
cdr3_length: 15
v_call: TRBV5-1
cdr3_aa: CASSPGQLPTYEQYF
cdr3_nt: TGCGCCAGCAGCCCAGGACAGCTCCCAACCTACGAGCAGTACTTC

clone_size: NA
d_call: NA
j_call: TRBJ1-1
cdr3_length: 11
v_call: TRBV28
cdr3_aa: CASSLGTEAFF
cdr3_nt: TGTGCCAGCAGTTTAGGGACTGAAGCTTTCTTT

clone_size: NA
d_call: NA
j_call: TRBJ1-2
cdr3_length: 14
v_call: TRBV19
cdr3_aa: CASRHSTANYGYTF
cdr3_nt: TGTGCCAGTAGACACTCGACAGCTAACTATGGCTACACCTTC

clone_size: NA
d_call: NA
j_call: TRBJ1-1
cdr3_length: 16
v_call: TRBV10-2
cdr3_aa: CASSESGGLLNTEAFF
cdr3_nt: TGCGCCAGCAGTGAGTCGGGGGGGCTCCTAAACACTGAAGCTTTCTTT

clone_size: few
d_call: TRBD2
j_call: TRBJ2-3
cdr3_length: 12
v_call: TRBV19
cdr3_aa: CASSIGGRTQYF
cdr3_nt: TGTGCCAGTAGTATTGGCGGGAGAACGCAGTATTTT

clone_size: once
d_call: TRBD2
j_call: TRBJ2-7
cdr3_length: 17
v_call: TRBV6-4
cdr3_aa: CASSRERGREGPYEQYF
cdr3_nt: TGTGCCAGCAGCCGCGAGAGGGGGCGGGAGGGCCCCTACGAGCAGTACTTC

clone_size: NA
d_call: TRBD2
j_call: TRBJ2-2
cdr3_length: 16
v_call: TRBV2
cdr3_aa: CASRALAGANTGELFF
cdr3_nt: TGTGCCAGCAGGGCCCTAGCGGGGGCGAACACCGGGGAGCTGTTTTTT

clone_size: NA
d_call: NA
j_call: TRBJ1-4
cdr3_length: 15
v_call: TRBV18
cdr3_aa: CASSQGGQWDEKLFF
cdr3_nt: TGTGCCAGCTCACAGGGGGGACAATGGGATGAAAAACTGTTTTTT

clone_size: NA
d_call: TRBD1
j_call: TRBJ1-2
cdr3_length: 14
v_call: TRBV4-2
cdr3_aa: CASSQRQGRGGYTF
cdr3_nt: TGTGCCAGCAGCCAACGACAGGGGCGAGGCGGCTACACCTTC

clone_size: NA
d_call: NA
j_call: TRBJ2-2
cdr3_length: 12
v_call: TRBV4-3
cdr3_aa: CASSRNAGELFF
cdr3_nt: TGCGCCAGCAGCCGTAATGCCGGGGAGCTGTTTTTT

clone_size: NA
d_call: TRBD1
j_call: TRBJ1-2
cdr3_length: 17
v_call: TRBV28
cdr3_aa: CASSSASSGQGVYGYTF
cdr3_nt: TGTGCCAGCAGTTCAGCCTCGTCGGGACAGGGGGTTTATGGCTACACCTTC

clone_size: NA
d_call: NA
j_call: TRBJ1-2
cdr3_length: 16
v_call: TRBV7-6
cdr3_aa: CASSPARPEGGYGYTF
cdr3_nt: TGTGCCAGCAGCCCAGCCCGGCCCGAGGGGGGCTATGGCTACACCTTC

clone_size: NA
d_call: TRBD1
j_call: TRBJ1-6
cdr3_length: 14
v_call: TRBV19
cdr3_aa: CASSIKDRASPLHF
cdr3_nt: TGTGCCAGTAGTATCAAAGACAGGGCTTCACCCCTCCACTTT

clone_size: once
d_call: NA
j_call: TRBJ2-7
cdr3_length: 13
v_call: TRBV19
cdr3_aa: CASSIQGTYEQYF
cdr3_nt: TGTGCCAGTAGTATCCAGGGCACCTACGAGCAGTACTTC

clone_size: NA
d_call: TRBD2
j_call: TRBJ2-7
cdr3_length: 14
v_call: TRBV6-6
cdr3_aa: CASSYSGGNNEQYF
cdr3_nt: TGTGCCAGCAGTTACTCGGGGGGGAACAACGAGCAGTACTTC

clone_size: NA
d_call: TRBD1
j_call: TRBJ2-7
cdr3_length: 16
v_call: TRBV5-5
cdr3_aa: CASSFDAGGIAYEQYF
cdr3_nt: TGTGCCAGCAGCTTTGATGCAGGGGGAATCGCCTACGAGCAGTACTTC

clone_size: NA
d_call: NA
j_call: TRBJ2-3
cdr3_length: 13
v_call: TRBV6-4
cdr3_aa: CASSREERDTQYF
cdr3_nt: TGTGCCAGCAGCCGGGAAGAGAGAGATACGCAGTATTTT

clone_size: NA
d_call: NA
j_call: TRBJ2-1
cdr3_length: 13
v_call: TRBV11-2
cdr3_aa: CASSSGLKDEQFF
cdr3_nt: TGTGCCAGCAGCTCTGGACTAAAGGATGAGCAGTTCTTC

clone_size: NA
d_call: NA
j_call: TRBJ1-2
cdr3_length: 14
v_call: TRBV28
cdr3_aa: CASSSLRTVYGYTF
cdr3_nt: TGTGCCAGCAGTTCCCTCCGGACAGTCTATGGCTACACCTTC

clone_size: NA
d_call: NA
j_call: TRBJ2-2
cdr3_length: 14
v_call: TRBV5-1
cdr3_aa: CASKGTMGTGELFF
cdr3_nt: TGCGCCAGCAAGGGAACTATGGGAACCGGGGAGCTGTTTTTT

clone_size: few
d_call: NA
j_call: TRBJ1-2
cdr3_length: 12
v_call: TRBV30
cdr3_aa: CARTSPDYGYTF
cdr3_nt: TGTGCCCGAACCTCGCCGGACTATGGCTACACCTTC

clone_size: NA
d_call: NA
j_call: TRBJ1-4
cdr3_length: 14
v_call: TRBV13
cdr3_aa: CASSYGAVGEKLFF
cdr3_nt: TGTGCCAGCAGCTACGGGGCGGTGGGCGAAAAACTGTTTTTT

clone_size: NA
d_call: NA
j_call: TRBJ2-5
cdr3_length: 13
v_call: TRBV19
cdr3_aa: CASSPVEPETQYF
cdr3_nt: TGTGCCAGTAGCCCGGTGGAGCCGGAGACCCAGTACTTC

clone_size: NA
d_call: NA
j_call: TRBJ1-1
cdr3_length: 14
v_call: TRBV4-2
cdr3_aa: CASSLGAGNTEAFF
cdr3_nt: TGTGCCAGCAGCCTAGGGGCAGGGAACACTGAAGCTTTCTTT

clone_size: many
d_call: NA
j_call: TRBJ2-7
cdr3_length: 11
v_call: TRBV28
cdr3_aa: CASSGSYEQYF
cdr3_nt: TGTGCCAGCAGTGGATCCTACGAGCAGTACTTC